This entry features one T cell receptor beta chain sequence. The antigen is not known. The PCR used 60 Vbeta and 13 Jbeta primers. Assay used: immunoSEQ multiplex PCR; TCRdb lists only in-frame clones, some missing. The table includes roughly 160,000 clones, about 77% detected once. This record comes from a study of cytomegalovirus exposure and HLA in healthy donors. Points from the study as a whole: Association of 17,000 or so TCR beta sequences with HLA alleles was found at 0.05 false discovery rate in a later analysis.

CDR3 size: 18 residues. V was clipped by 4 bases and J by 0 bases; unmatched bases: 13. This chain connects TRBV5-3 to TRBJ2-1, with 7 bases matching TRBD1. TRBV5-3 is placed among ORFs of uncertain function. This receptor was identified in a woman between 50 and 59 years old in good health and CMV-seronegative. Sequenced: PBMCs. CDR3 in DNA: TGTGCCAGAAGCGCCGGGACAGACATCCAAAGCTCCTACAATGAGCAGTTCTTC. It codes for CARSAGTDIQSSYNEQFF.